The rows below give T cell receptor beta chains drawn from one sample of a study of blood T cells in healthy people across ages. TCRdb recomputed calls from the 5' RACE reads with MiXCR, one row per CDR3 protein. The repertoire holds some 700,000 distinct CDR3 sequences, with 20% to 25% as singletons. The sequencing sample was made of blood. These receptors were taken from a man between 70 and 80 years old in good health. CDR3s include the opening cysteine and the closing phenylalanine or tryptophan. The order of the fields is J gene, V gene, CDR3 length, CDR3 protein.

J gene: TRBJ1-1; V gene: TRBV7-9; CDR3 length: 17; CDR3 protein: CASSLGVPGAMNTEAFF
J gene: TRBJ2-1; V gene: TRBV29-1; CDR3 length: 15; CDR3 protein: CSASSGVSSYNEQFF
J gene: TRBJ2-3; V gene: TRBV3-1; CDR3 length: 15; CDR3 protein: CASSHGGARQDTQYF
J gene: TRBJ1-1; V gene: TRBV12-3/TRBV12-4; CDR3 length: 15; CDR3 protein: CASRSGHLMNTEAFF
J gene: TRBJ2-2; V gene: TRBV6-2/TRBV6-3; CDR3 length: 11; CDR3 protein: CASGPAGELFF
J gene: TRBJ2-1; V gene: TRBV29-1; CDR3 length: 14; CDR3 protein: CSVVPSGSPNEQFF
J gene: TRBJ2-5; V gene: TRBV6-6; CDR3 length: 14; CDR3 protein: CASRRQGNGETQYF
J gene: TRBJ2-1; V gene: TRBV12-3/TRBV12-4; CDR3 length: 15; CDR3 protein: CASSWDRGPGNEQFF
J gene: TRBJ2-1; V gene: TRBV6-1; CDR3 length: 11; CDR3 protein: CASIVINEQFF
J gene: TRBJ2-2; V gene: TRBV6-2/TRBV6-3; CDR3 length: 17; CDR3 protein: CASSSRGARGLTGELFF
J gene: TRBJ2-3; V gene: TRBV7-3; CDR3 length: 16; CDR3 protein: CASSPTSGRVGDTQYF
J gene: TRBJ2-5; V gene: TRBV20-1; CDR3 length: 14; CDR3 protein: CSADLAGRQETQYF
J gene: TRBJ2-1; V gene: TRBV28; CDR3 length: 11; CDR3 protein: CATLTSYEQFF
J gene: TRBJ2-1; V gene: TRBV18; CDR3 length: 17; CDR3 protein: CASSPRTAGGPYNEQFF
J gene: TRBJ1-1; V gene: TRBV20-1; CDR3 length: 12; CDR3 protein: CSAGKRLPEAFF
J gene: TRBJ2-3; V gene: TRBV14; CDR3 length: 14; CDR3 protein: CASSPRSYTDTQYF
J gene: TRBJ2-3; V gene: TRBV28; CDR3 length: 12; CDR3 protein: CASSYATDTQYF
J gene: TRBJ1-1; V gene: TRBV19; CDR3 length: 12; CDR3 protein: CASNSLNTEAFF
J gene: TRBJ1-6; V gene: TRBV12-3/TRBV12-4; CDR3 length: 15; CDR3 protein: CASSSRQGRDSPLHF
J gene: TRBJ2-1; V gene: TRBV5-1; CDR3 length: 15; CDR3 protein: CASSLEGQGGNEQFF
J gene: TRBJ2-1; V gene: TRBV2; CDR3 length: 13; CDR3 protein: CASRLLAPNEQFF
J gene: TRBJ1-1; V gene: TRBV5-5; CDR3 length: 13; CDR3 protein: CASSFSRVTEAFF
J gene: TRBJ1-5; V gene: TRBV7-9; CDR3 length: 15; CDR3 protein: CASSRGGSGNQPQHF
J gene: TRBJ1-1; V gene: TRBV12-3/TRBV12-4; CDR3 length: 15; CDR3 protein: CASSLAGVRGTEAFF
J gene: TRBJ2-5; V gene: TRBV5-6; CDR3 length: 17; CDR3 protein: CASSLRGLAGVFETQYF
J gene: TRBJ2-1; V gene: TRBV6-6; CDR3 length: 15; CDR3 protein: CASSLNYPSYNEQFF
J gene: TRBJ1-3; V gene: TRBV15; CDR3 length: 14; CDR3 protein: CATSSQGSGNTIYF
J gene: TRBJ1-2; V gene: TRBV7-9; CDR3 length: 11; CDR3 protein: CATPGRRGYTF
J gene: TRBJ1-6; V gene: TRBV12-3/TRBV12-4; CDR3 length: 12; CDR3 protein: CASAHDYSPLHF
J gene: TRBJ2-3; V gene: TRBV5-1; CDR3 length: 15; CDR3 protein: CASRADRGNTDTQYF
J gene: TRBJ2-4; V gene: TRBV28; CDR3 length: 14; CDR3 protein: CASSLGHAKNIQYF
J gene: TRBJ2-1; V gene: TRBV5-5; CDR3 length: 15; CDR3 protein: CASSLVSGSNNEQFF
J gene: TRBJ1-3; V gene: TRBV7-2; CDR3 length: 14; CDR3 protein: CASSSEGAGNTIYF
J gene: TRBJ2-5; V gene: TRBV28; CDR3 length: 15; CDR3 protein: CASSRRGQGEETQYF
J gene: TRBJ2-3; V gene: TRBV2; CDR3 length: 16; CDR3 protein: CASIAGTKLYTDTQYF
J gene: TRBJ1-5; V gene: TRBV5-1; CDR3 length: 14; CDR3 protein: CASSLTGGQQPQHF
J gene: TRBJ2-7; V gene: TRBV7-8; CDR3 length: 15; CDR3 protein: CASSLARDRGNEQYF